The clone carrying this TCR beta chain was counted at least ten times. The antigen is undetermined. The study reverse transcribed the entire isolated RNA, so it sequenced expressed TCRB transcripts. The data were produced by immunoSEQ multiplex PCR, yet TCRdb's version contains in-frame clones alone and is incomplete. The sample yields a few hundred thousand clones, roughly 9.8% seen once. The entry originates in a study of beta chain features in type 1 diabetes. Broader study findings: Individuals with type 1 diabetes displayed fewer insertions and more deletions at VDJ junctions. Among patients with Type 1 diabetes, TCRB CDR3s were moderately but significantly shorter in every one of the four CD4+ subsets. PCR, the amplification step, might favor shorter templates, equally in patients and controls. TCRB repertoires of naive, central memory and Treg cells appeared more similar among patients than among healthy donors.

Cells sorted by CD45RO/CCR7/CD25/CD127/CD95/CD27 comprised CD4+ naive, central memory, regulatory and stem cell-like memory cells. Deletions cut 4 bases from V and 7 bases from J, with 8 bases between. CDR3 length equals 12 residues. The germline CDR1 and CDR2 sequences are MDHEN and SYDVKM. The TCR was taken from a man younger than 45 with type 1 diabetes. Sequenced input: central memory CD4+ T cells from blood. This chain links TRBV28 with TRBJ1-5; D uncertain. The CDR3 DNA sequence: TGTGCCAGCAGTTCACGGCAGCAGCCCCAGCATTTT. Residues: CASSSRQQPQHF.